The 24 T cell receptor beta chains below were found in one sample sequenced in a study of T cells in Graves' hyperthyroidism and ophthalmopathy. It was RNA transcripts that yielded the amplified TCR beta CDR3 regions. Primed by the HTBI set, a first-round RT-PCR was run on the TCR CDR3. MiXCR was run by TCRdb on the multiplex PCR reads, yielding one entry per CDR3 protein. The sample shows around 600,000 distinct CDR3 sequences, around 14% of them seen only once. Sequenced material: blood. These receptor sequences come from a woman younger than 35 with Graves' ophthalmopathy.

This clonotype has ten or more counts. The chain links TRBV6-1 to TRBJ1-2; D remains unclear. The V gene lost 1 base and the J gene lost 2 bases, with 11 bases spanning the gap. There are 15 residues in the CDR3. Germline values: CDR1 MNHNS, CDR2 SASEGT. In nucleotides, the CDR3 is TGTGCCAGCAGTGAAGACGGAGAGTGGAACTATGGCTACACCTTC. This sequence encodes CASSEDGEWNYGYTF.

This clonotype was seen many times. The chain uses TRBV30 and TRBJ2-1; D uncertain. Germline values: CDR1 GTSNPN, CDR2 SVGIG (reference sequence). Trimming removed 8 bases from V and 0 bases from J, with 11 bases in between. CDR3 length: 13 residues. The CDR3 loop reads CAPKASSYNEQFF. The DNA of the CDR3 is TGTGCCCCAAAAGCCTCCTCCTACAATGAGCAGTTCTTC.

This clonotype was seen a handful of times. This chain links TRBV24-1 with TRBJ2-7, with 8 nucleotides matching TRBD1. The V gene's germline CDR1 is KGHDR and CDR2 SFDVKD. The trim removed 3 bases at V and 3 bases at J, leaving 6 bases unmatched. The CDR3 is made up of 15 amino acids. CDR3 bases: TGTGCCACCAGTGATGGTGGACAGGGTGGCTACGAGCAGTACTTC. It is translated as CATSDGGQGGYEQYF.

This clonotype was observed many times. The gene calls are TRBV20-1 and TRBJ2-5, with TRBD1 matching 7 bases. The CDR3 covers 13 residues. Germline CDR1 reads DFQATT; CDR2 reads SNEGSKA (reference sequence). Germline trimming cut 5 bases from V and 3 bases from J; bases unmatched to any gene: 6. The CDR3 nucleotides read TGCAGTGCTGAAGGACAGGTCAAAGAGACCCAGTACTTC. Translated, it gives CSAEGQVKETQYF.

The table lists this clonotype with many counts. The V call is TRBV6-1, the J call TRBJ2-7, with 10 bases identical to TRBD2. CDR3 length: 15 amino acids. Germline V gene lookup returns CDR1 MNHNS and CDR2 SASEGT. V lost 4 bases, J lost 4 bases, and 7 bases stayed unmatched. CDR3 DNA sequence: TGTGCCAGCAGTGGCCGACTAGCGGGCGCTTACGAGCAGTACTTC. Translation: CASSGRLAGAYEQYF.

This clonotype appeared many times. J is TRBJ1-4 and V is TRBV5-5, with a weak D call TRBD1 (6 bases). The length of the CDR3 is 16 residues. V dropped 1 base and J dropped 7 bases, with 17 bases sitting between them. The germline gives CDR1 SGHKS, CDR2 YYEKEE (reference sequence). This CDR3 reads CASSLWVVRGTEKLFF. The CDR3 DNA follows: TGTGCCAGCAGCTTGTGGGTAGTCAGGGGCACTGAAAAACTGTTTTTT.

This clonotype has a count of ten or more. The CDR3 sequence is CASSLEENQPQHF. CDR3 nucleotides: TGTGCCAGCAGCTTGGAGGAAAATCAGCCCCAGCATTTT. This chain uses TRBV7-2 with TRBJ1-5; D not certain. Per germline, CDR1 SGHTA and CDR2 FQGNSA. This CDR3 is built from 13 residues. V was clipped by 3 bases and J by 4 bases, with 7 bases between them.

This clonotype was counted only a few times. The J gene is TRBJ2-5, the V gene TRBV3-1; 10 nucleotides match TRBD2. Trimming removed 4 bases from V and 4 bases from J; junction bases left unmatched: 6. CDR1 is LGHDT and CDR2 is YNNKEL in the germline V gene (reference sequence). This CDR3 has 15 amino acids. The CDR3 sequence: CASSLLAGVGETQYF. The CDR3 bases are TGTGCCAGCAGCCTCCTAGCGGGAGTTGGAGAGACCCAGTACTTC.

As for this clonotype: Possible read error: a much larger clone is one base away. The chain couples TRBV27 to TRBJ2-3; TRBD2 matches 9 bases. V trimming: 6 bases; J trimming: 7 bases; junction bases outside the gene matches: 11. From germline, CDR1 is MNHEY and CDR2 SMNVEV (reference sequence). This CDR3 has 15 residues. CDR3 loop: CASSKGGRAWNTQYF. CDR3 bases: TGTGCCAGCAGCAAGGGCGGGAGGGCCTGGAATACGCAGTATTTT.

CDR3 nucleotide sequence: TGCAGTGCTAGGAAAGTAAACACTGAAGCTTTCTTT. Its protein product is CSARKVNTEAFF. The V call is TRBV20-1, the J call TRBJ1-1, with D unresolved. CDR3 length equals 12 residues. V was cut by 3 bases and J by 2 bases, with 7 bases left in between. Germline CDR1 DFQATT, CDR2 SNEGSKA (reference sequence).

This clonotype was found many times. The V gene is TRBV6-5, the J gene TRBJ2-5; 8 bases match TRBD2. This CDR3 spans 14 amino acids. The germline V gene has CDR1 MNHEY and CDR2 SVGAGI. The J segment lost 5 bases and the V segment lost 2 bases, leaving 4 bases of the junction unmatched. The CDR3 loop reads CASSYGAGGETQYF. The CDR3 coding sequence is TGTGCCAGCAGTTACGGGGCGGGGGGCGAGACCCAGTACTTC.

This clonotype was seen many times. V usage is TRBV11-2 and J usage is TRBJ1-1; D possibly corresponds to TRBD1 (5 bases). Germline loops: CDR1 SGHAT, CDR2 FQNNGV. The ends were cut back, 3 bases at V and 3 bases at J, with 11 bases in the middle. This CDR3 spans 14 amino acids. CDR3 loop: CASSLGGIYTEAFF. Written as DNA, the CDR3 is TGTGCCAGCAGCTTGGGGGGGATTTACACTGAAGCTTTCTTT.

Ten or more counts support this clonotype. The chain joins TRBV19 to TRBJ2-5; maybe TRBD1 (5 bases). This CDR3 contains 16 residues. CDR1 is LNHDA and CDR2 is SQIVND in the germline V gene (reference sequence). The V and J ends lost 4 bases and 0 bases respectively, with 15 bases between them. The CDR3 DNA is TGTGCCAGTAGTAGACCAAGGGCGACAGACCAAGAGACCCAGTACTTC. Amino acid sequence: CASSRPRATDQETQYF.

At least ten counts were recorded for this clonotype. The chain carries TRBV7-3 and TRBJ1-1, with a possible D match to TRBD1 (5 bases). From germline, CDR1 is SGHTA and CDR2 FQGTGA. The CDR3 runs to 16 residues. Between the trimmed V and J ends, which lost 5 bases and 1 base, there was a span of 17 bases. Written as DNA, the CDR3 is TGTGCCAGCAGCCCGGCCGGGACCTTTAAGAACACTGAAGCTTTCTTT. Its protein is CASSPAGTFKNTEAFF.

The table lists this clonotype with many counts. This chain uses TRBV2 with TRBJ2-1, with 10 bases fitting TRBD2. The CDR3 spans 11 residues. V trimming: 4 bases; J trimming: 16 bases; junction bases outside the gene matches: 4. CDR1 and CDR2 from the germline V gene are SNHLY and FYNNEI. The CDR3 DNA reads TGTGCCAGCAGTGCCACTAGCGGGACTTTCTTC. This sequence encodes CASSATSGTFF.

CDR3 residues: CATSDGGVSEAFF. CDR3 DNA sequence: TGTGCCACCAGTGATGGTGGGGTCTCTGAAGCTTTCTTT. The J gene is TRBJ1-1, the V gene TRBV24-1; D ambiguous. The germline CDR1 and CDR2 sequences are KGHDR and SFDVKD. The CDR3 has 13 amino acids. Trimming removed 3 bases at V and 6 bases at J, with 10 bases between.

This clonotype was picked up a small number of times. This may stem from a read error, because a much larger clone lies one nucleotide away. The gene calls are TRBV12-3 or TRBV12-4 and TRBJ2-1; D perhaps matches TRBD2 (7 bases). CDR3 length: 15 residues. Trimming took off 6 bases at V and 2 bases at J, with 14 bases between the two ends. DNA for the CDR3: TGTGCCAGCAGGGGCGACGGGGGGCCCTACAATGAGCAGTTCTTC. Amino acid sequence: CASRGDGGPYNEQFF.

This clonotype was observed many times. The CDR3 bases are TGTGCCAGCAGTTTAGCGCATGTGGGATTATCCTACGAGCAGTACTTC. Translating it yields CASSLAHVGLSYEQYF. The chain combines TRBV12-3 or TRBV12-4 with TRBJ2-7, with D uncertain. Trimming stripped 0 bases from V and 1 base from J, with 13 bases between. The CDR3 has 16 residues.

The V call is TRBV12-3 or TRBV12-4, the J call TRBJ1-3, with D perhaps TRBD1 (6 bases). This CDR3 is built from 15 residues. V lost 6 bases and J 4 bases, leaving 16 bases between the germline ends. CDR3 nucleotide sequence: TGTGCCAGCAGACGGGGGGGGGGCCCCGGAAACACCATATATTTT. Translated: CASRRGGGPGNTIYF.

Concerning this clonotype: A single base separates this from a much larger clone, so it may be a read error. The rearrangement links TRBV12-3 or TRBV12-4 to TRBJ1-2; D call uncertain. The length of the CDR3 is 13 residues. Written as DNA, the CDR3 is TGTGTCAGCAGCATAGAGACTTCTGATGGCTACACCTTC. Residues: CVSSIETSDGYTF.

This clonotype occurred many times. The rearrangement uses TRBV28 and TRBJ2-5; TRBD2 matches at 8 bases. CDR3 length: 15 amino acids. The V gene end was trimmed by 7 bases and the J gene end by 0 bases; junction bases not matched to a gene: 7. Germline lookup yields CDR1 MDHEN and CDR2 SYDVKM. As DNA, the CDR3 is TGTGCCAGCACTTGGGCTAGCGGGTACCAAGAGACCCAGTACTTC. Amino acids: CASTWASGYQETQYF.

As for this clonotype: At one of its ends the junction is not consistent with the germline gene, which may arise from a read error. The V and J genes are TRBV4-2 and TRBJ2-1; D is uncertain. Germline-derived CDR1 and CDR2 are LGHNA and YNFKEQ. The CDR3 sequence is 18 residues long. The CDR3 reads CASSQDTLGSISNNEQFF. The CDR3 bases are TGTGCCAGCAGCCAAGACACTTTGGGCAGTATCTCCAACAATGAGCAGTTCTTC.

This clonotype has just one count. A read error may be the cause here, since a much bigger clone is one base away. J is TRBJ2-3 and V is TRBV20-1; D gene ambiguous. The CDR3 contains 15 residues. V lost 3 bases, J lost 0 bases, and 13 bases lay in between. CDR1 and CDR2 (germline): DFQATT, SNEGSKA (reference sequence). This CDR3 reads CSASAFRRSTDTQYF. As DNA, the CDR3 is TGCAGTGCTAGCGCTTTTCGTCGAAGCACAGATACGCAGTATTTT.

Ten or more counts support this clonotype. The CDR3 DNA follows: TGTGCCAGCAGCTTTCGGACAGGGGTGATAGCTAACTATGGCTACACCTTC. Amino acids: CASSFRTGVIANYGYTF. The chain links TRBV27 to TRBJ1-2; 9 positions match TRBD1. The germline V gene has CDR1 MNHEY and CDR2 SMNVEV (reference sequence). This CDR3 has 17 residues. The V segment lost 6 bases and the J segment 0 bases; nucleotides outside the gene matches: 11.